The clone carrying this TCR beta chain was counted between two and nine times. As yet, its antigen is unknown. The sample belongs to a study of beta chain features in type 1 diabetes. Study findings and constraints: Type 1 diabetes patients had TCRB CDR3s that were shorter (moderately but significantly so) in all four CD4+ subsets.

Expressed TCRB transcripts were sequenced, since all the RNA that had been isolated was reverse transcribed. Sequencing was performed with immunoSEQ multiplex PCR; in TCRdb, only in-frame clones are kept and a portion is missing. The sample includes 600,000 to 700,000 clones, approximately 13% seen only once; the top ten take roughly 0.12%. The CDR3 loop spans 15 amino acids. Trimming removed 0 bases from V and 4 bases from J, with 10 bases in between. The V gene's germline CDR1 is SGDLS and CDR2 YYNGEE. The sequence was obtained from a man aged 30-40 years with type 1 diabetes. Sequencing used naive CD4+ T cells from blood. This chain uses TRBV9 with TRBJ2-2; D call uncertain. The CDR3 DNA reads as TGTGCCAGCAGCGTAGCGGGCCGTCCCACCGGGGAGCTGTTTTTT. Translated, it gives CASSVAGRPTGELFF.